This TCR beta chain was observed in a study of blood T cell repertoires in COVID-19. Looking at the study overall: There were acute and convalescent COVID-19 samples, and they came from the United States, Italy and Spain. PBMCs, B-cell-depleted T cells, or T cells provided the cDNA or gDNA that made up the material.

In the authors' methods: Estimated nucleated cell counts came from reference gene primer amplification. Assay: immunoSEQ multiplex PCR; the TCRdb copy retains only in-frame clones and omits some. The V and J calls and the clone size are those of that table, but D and trimming were determined from the DNA. Counted here are about 400,000 clones, nearly 90% occurring once; the ten biggest clones make up roughly 2%. The length of the CDR3 is 12 residues. CDR1 is SEHNR, CDR2 FQNEAQ, per germline (reference sequence). Trimming left V 8 bases short and J 2 bases short, with 10 bases between. The study recruited people aged roughly 18 to 100 years across roughly 23 US areas.

The rearrangement links TRBV7-9 to TRBJ2-7; D unclear. Material: PBMCs or T cells enriched from blood (not recorded which). This receptor was taken from a woman aged 40 to 50 with acute COVID-19. CDR3 DNA sequence: TGTGCCAGCGGCCAAGATCCCTACGAGCAGTACTTC. This encodes CASGQDPYEQYF. Full variable domain (rest looked up from reference TRBV7-9 and TRBJ2-7): DTGVSQNPRHKITKRGQNVTFRCDPISEHNRLYWYRQTLGQGPEFLTYFQNEAQLEKSRLLSDRFSAERPKGSFSTLEIQRTEQGDSAMYLCASGQDPYEQYFGPGTRLTVT.